One T cell receptor (beta chain) is described in this entry. Its antigen is still unknown. Each donor gave 9 to 10 milliliters of peripheral blood. For the second PCR, which ran for roughly 7 to 11 cycles, a sample-barcoded 5' primer and a J-beta primer mix were used. Each cDNA molecule received a tag from a template-switch adaptor that had 12 random nucleotides. From the 5' RACE reads, TCRdb called clonotypes with MiXCR, one entry per CDR3 protein. The sample has hundreds of thousands of distinct CDR3 sequences, roughly 49% seen once. This specimen belongs to a study of blood T cells in healthy people across ages. Whole-study context: Template switching retrieved approximately one barcoded beta molecule for each two T cells.

General study findings and limits: Among long-lived donors, naive CD4+ cells were more numerous and diversity higher than in aged donors.

CDR3 length: 17 residues. CDR1 is LGHNA and CDR2 is YNFKEQ in the germline V gene. J lost 4 bases, V lost 1 base, and 10 bases had no gene match. Sequences were obtained from blood. The source of this sequence is a woman between 55 and 75 years old in good health. The chain uses TRBV4-2 and TRBJ2-3, with TRBD1 matching over 8 bases. The CDR3 is CASSQASRQGIPDTQYF. The CDR3 DNA reads as TGTGCCAGCAGCCAAGCTTCGAGACAGGGGATACCAGATACGCAGTATTTT.